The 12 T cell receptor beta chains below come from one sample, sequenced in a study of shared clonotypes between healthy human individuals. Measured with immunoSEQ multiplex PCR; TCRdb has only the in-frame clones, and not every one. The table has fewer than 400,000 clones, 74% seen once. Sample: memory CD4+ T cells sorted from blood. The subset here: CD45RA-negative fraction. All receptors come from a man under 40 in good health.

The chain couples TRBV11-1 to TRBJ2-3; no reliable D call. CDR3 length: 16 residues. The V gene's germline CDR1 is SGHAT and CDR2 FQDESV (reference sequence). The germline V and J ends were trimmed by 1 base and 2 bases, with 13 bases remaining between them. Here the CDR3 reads CASSLELSTHTDTQYF. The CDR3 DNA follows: TGTGCCAGCAGCTTAGAACTCAGTACCCACACAGATACGCAGTATTTT.

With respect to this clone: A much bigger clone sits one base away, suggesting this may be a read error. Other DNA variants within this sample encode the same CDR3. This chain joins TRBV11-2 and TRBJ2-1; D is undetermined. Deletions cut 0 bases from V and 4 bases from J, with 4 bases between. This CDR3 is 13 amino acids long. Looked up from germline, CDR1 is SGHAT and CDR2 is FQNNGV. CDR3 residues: CASSLDRYNEQFF. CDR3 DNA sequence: TGTGCCAGCAGCTTAGACCGGTACAATGAGCAGTTCTTC.

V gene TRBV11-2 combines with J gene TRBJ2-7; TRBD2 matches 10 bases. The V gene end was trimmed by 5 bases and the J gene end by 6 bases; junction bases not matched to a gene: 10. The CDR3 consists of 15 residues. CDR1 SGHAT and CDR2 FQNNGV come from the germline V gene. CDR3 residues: CASSPQAGGVGEQYF. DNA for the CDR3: TGTGCCAGCAGCCCCCAAGCGGGAGGGGTGGGCGAGCAGTACTTC.

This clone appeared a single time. CDR3 sequence: CSVGLAGLGVGELFF. In DNA, the CDR3 is TGCAGCGTCGGACTAGCGGGACTTGGGGTCGGGGAGCTGTTTTTT. V is TRBV29-1 and J is TRBJ2-2, with TRBD2 matching over 12 bases. This CDR3 spans 15 amino acids. Germline CDR1 is SQVTM and CDR2 is ANQGSEA. Losses at the gene ends were 6 bases for V and 7 bases for J; bases not matched to a gene: 9.

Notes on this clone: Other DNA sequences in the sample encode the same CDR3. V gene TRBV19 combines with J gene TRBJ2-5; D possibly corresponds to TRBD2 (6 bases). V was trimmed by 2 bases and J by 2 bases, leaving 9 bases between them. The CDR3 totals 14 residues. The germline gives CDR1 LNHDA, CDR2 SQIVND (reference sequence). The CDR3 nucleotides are TGTGCCAGTAGTATAAGGGCGGGGCAAGAGACCCAGTACTTC. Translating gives CASSIRAGQETQYF.

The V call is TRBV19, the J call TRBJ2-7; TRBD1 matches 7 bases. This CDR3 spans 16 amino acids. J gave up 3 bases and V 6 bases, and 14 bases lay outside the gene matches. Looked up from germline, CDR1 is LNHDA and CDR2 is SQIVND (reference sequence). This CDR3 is CASSLRRQGGVYEQYF. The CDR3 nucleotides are TGTGCCAGTAGCCTGAGGAGACAGGGTGGGGTCTACGAGCAGTACTTC. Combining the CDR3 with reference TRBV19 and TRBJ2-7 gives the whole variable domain DGGITQSPKYLFRKEGQNVTLSCEQNLNHDAMYWYRQDPGQGLRLIYYSQIVNDFQKGDIAEGYSVSREKKESFPLTVTSAQKNPTAFYLCASSLRRQGGVYEQYFGPGTRLTVT.

The CDR3 here is CATHRGGRTEAFF. The CDR3 DNA sequence: TGTGCCACCCACAGGGGGGGGCGAACTGAAGCTTTCTTT. The J gene is TRBJ1-1, the V gene TRBV19; TRBD1 agrees at 8 bases. CDR3 size: 13 residues. In germline, CDR1 is LNHDA, CDR2 SQIVND (reference sequence). The J segment lost 5 bases and the V segment lost 10 bases, leaving 9 bases of the junction unmatched.

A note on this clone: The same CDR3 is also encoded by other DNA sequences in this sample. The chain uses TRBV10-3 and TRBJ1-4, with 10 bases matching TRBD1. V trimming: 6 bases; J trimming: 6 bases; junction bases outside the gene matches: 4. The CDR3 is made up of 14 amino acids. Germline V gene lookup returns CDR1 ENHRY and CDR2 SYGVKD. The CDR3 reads CAIRAGTGDEKLFF. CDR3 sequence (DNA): TGTGCCATCAGGGCCGGGACAGGGGATGAAAAACTGTTTTTT.

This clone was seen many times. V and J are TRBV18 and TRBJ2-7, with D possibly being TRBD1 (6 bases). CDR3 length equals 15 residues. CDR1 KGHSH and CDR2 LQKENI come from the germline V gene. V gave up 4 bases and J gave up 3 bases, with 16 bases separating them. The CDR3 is CASSRGTPRNYEQYF. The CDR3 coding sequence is TGTGCCAGCTCACGAGGGACACCTAGGAACTACGAGCAGTACTTC.

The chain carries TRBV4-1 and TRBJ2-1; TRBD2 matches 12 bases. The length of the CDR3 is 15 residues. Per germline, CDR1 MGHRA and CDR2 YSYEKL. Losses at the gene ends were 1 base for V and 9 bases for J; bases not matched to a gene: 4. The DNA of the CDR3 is TGCGCCAGCAGCCAAGGACTAGCGGGAGTAGGTGAGCAGTTCTTC. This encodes CASSQGLAGVGEQFF.

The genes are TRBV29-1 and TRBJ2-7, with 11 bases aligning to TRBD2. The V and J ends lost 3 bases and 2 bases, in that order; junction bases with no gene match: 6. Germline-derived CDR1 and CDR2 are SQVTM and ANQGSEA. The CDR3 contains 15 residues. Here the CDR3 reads CSVETLAGGTYEQYF. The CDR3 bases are TGCAGCGTTGAGACCCTAGCGGGAGGCACCTACGAGCAGTACTTC.

DNA of the CDR3: TGCGCCAGCAGCTTGAACCAAAATACGCAGTATTTT. It specifies CASSLNQNTQYF. The chain joins TRBV5-1 to TRBJ2-3; D uncertain. The germline V gene has CDR1 SGHRS and CDR2 YFSETQ. V was cut by 1 base and J by 7 bases, with 7 bases left in between. The CDR3 has 12 residues.